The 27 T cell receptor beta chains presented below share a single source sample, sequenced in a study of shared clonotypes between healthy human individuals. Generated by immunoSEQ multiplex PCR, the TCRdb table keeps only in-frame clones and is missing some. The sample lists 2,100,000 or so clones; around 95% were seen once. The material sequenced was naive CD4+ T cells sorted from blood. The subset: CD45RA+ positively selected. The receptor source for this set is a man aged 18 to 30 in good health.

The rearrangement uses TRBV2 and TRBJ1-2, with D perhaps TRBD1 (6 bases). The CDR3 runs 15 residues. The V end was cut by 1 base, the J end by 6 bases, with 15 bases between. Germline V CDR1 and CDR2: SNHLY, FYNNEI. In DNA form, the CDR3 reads TGTGCCAGCAGTGAAGTGGACTCGGGGGGCCATGGCTACACCTTC. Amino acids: CASSEVDSGGHGYTF.

The CDR3 DNA is TGTGCCAGCAGAACAACAGCGAACACCGGGGAGCTGTTTTTT. As protein: CASRTTANTGELFF. The rearrangement links TRBV9 to TRBJ2-2; D remains ambiguous. This CDR3 comprises 14 residues. Per germline, CDR1 SGDLS and CDR2 YYNGEE. With 5 bases removed from V and 0 bases from J, the gap between germline ends came to 8 bases. Full variable domain (rest looked up from reference TRBV9 and TRBJ2-2): DSGVTQTPKHLITATGQRVTLRCSPRSGDLSVYWYQQSLDQGLQFLIQYYNGEERAKGNILERFSAQQFPDLHSELNLSSLELGDSALYFCASRTTANTGELFFGEGSRLTVL.

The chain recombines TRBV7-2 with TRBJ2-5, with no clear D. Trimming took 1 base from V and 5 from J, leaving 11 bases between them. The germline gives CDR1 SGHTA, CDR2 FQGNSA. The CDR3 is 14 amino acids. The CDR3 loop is CASSLVAQRETQYF. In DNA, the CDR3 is TGTGCCAGCAGCTTAGTGGCTCAGAGGGAGACCCAGTACTTC.

The CDR3 DNA is TGTGCCAGCAGCTTTCTAGCGGGGGCGGAAACAGATACGCAGTATTTT. This encodes CASSFLAGAETDTQYF. The rearrangement links TRBV5-4 to TRBJ2-3; 10 bases match TRBD2. Germline values: CDR1 SGHNT, CDR2 YYREEE (reference sequence). V lost 2 bases and J lost 3; bases outside the gene matches: 6. This CDR3 is built from 16 residues.

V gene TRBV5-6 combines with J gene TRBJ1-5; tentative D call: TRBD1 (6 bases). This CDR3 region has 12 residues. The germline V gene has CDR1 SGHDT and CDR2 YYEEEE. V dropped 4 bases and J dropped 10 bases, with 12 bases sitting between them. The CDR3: CASSRGPGPQHF. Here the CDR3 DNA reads TGTGCCAGCAGCCGGGGGCCGGGTCCCCAGCATTTT.

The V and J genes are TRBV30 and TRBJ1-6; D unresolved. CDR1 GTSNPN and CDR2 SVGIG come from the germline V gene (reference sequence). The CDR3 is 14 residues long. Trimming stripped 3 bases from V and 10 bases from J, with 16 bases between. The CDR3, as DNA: TGTGCCTGGAGAGAGGGAAGTCCCGGCTCACCCCTCCACTTT. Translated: CAWREGSPGSPLHF.

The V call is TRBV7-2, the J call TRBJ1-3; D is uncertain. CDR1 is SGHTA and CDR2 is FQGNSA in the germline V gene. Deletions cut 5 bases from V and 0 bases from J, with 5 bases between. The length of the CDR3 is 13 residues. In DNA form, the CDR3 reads TGTGCCAGCAGCGCCTTCTCTGGAAACACCATATATTTT. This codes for CASSAFSGNTIYF.

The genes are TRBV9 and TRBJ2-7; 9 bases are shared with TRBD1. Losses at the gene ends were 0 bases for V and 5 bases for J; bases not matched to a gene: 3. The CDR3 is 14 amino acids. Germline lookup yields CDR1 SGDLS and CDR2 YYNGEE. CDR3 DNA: TGTGCCAGCAGCGTAGAATGGACAGGGGACGAGCAGTACTTC. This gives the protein CASSVEWTGDEQYF.

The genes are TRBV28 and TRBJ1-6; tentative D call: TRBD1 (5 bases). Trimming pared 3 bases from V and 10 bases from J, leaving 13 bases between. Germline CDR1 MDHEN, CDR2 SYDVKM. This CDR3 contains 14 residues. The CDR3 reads CASSFHLEGSPLHF. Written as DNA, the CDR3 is TGTGCCAGCAGTTTCCACCTCGAGGGGTCACCCCTCCACTTT.

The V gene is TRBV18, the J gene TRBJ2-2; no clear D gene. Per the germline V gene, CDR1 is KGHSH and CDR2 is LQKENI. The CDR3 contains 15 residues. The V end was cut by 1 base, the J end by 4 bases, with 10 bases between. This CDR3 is CASSPRLGITGELFF. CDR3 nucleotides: TGTGCCAGCTCACCACGGCTGGGGATCACCGGGGAGCTGTTTTTT.

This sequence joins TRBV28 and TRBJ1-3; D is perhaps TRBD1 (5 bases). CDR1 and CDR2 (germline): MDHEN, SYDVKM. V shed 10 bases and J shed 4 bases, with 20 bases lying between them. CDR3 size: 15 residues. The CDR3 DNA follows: TGTGCCACTCTTTGGGGGAGCGCGAGGGGAAACACCATATATTTT. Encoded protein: CATLWGSARGNTIYF.

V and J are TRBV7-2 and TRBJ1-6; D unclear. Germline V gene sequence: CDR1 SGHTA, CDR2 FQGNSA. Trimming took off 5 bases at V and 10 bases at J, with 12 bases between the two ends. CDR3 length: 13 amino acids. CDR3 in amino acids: CASSDYMVSPLHF. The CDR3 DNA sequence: TGTGCCAGCAGCGATTACATGGTATCACCCCTCCACTTT.

The DNA of the CDR3 is TGCGCCAGCAGCCGCGGGACAGTGAACACCGGGGAGCTGTTTTTT. Translating it yields CASSRGTVNTGELFF. The chain employs TRBV4-3 and TRBJ2-2, with a weak D call TRBD1 (7 bases). In germline, CDR1 is LGHNA, CDR2 YSLEER. The CDR3 is 15 residues long. With 4 bases removed from V and 1 base from J, the gap between germline ends came to 10 bases.

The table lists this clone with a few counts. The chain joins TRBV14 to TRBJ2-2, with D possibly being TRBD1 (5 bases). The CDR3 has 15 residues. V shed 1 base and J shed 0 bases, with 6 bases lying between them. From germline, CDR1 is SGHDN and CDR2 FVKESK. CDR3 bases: TGTGCCAGCAGCCAAGGGGGCCCGAACACCGGGGAGCTGTTTTTT. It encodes CASSQGGPNTGELFF. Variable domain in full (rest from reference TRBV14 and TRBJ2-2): EAGVTQFPSHSVIEKGQTVTLRCDPISGHDNLYWYRRVMGKEIKFLLHFVKESKQDESGMPNNRFLAERTGGTYSTLKVQPAELEDSGVYFCASSQGGPNTGELFFGEGSRLTVL.

The CDR3 nucleotides are TGCGCCAGCAGCTTGGTCCGGGCCTTCGGGGCAGATACGCAGTATTTT. Residues: CASSLVRAFGADTQYF. This rearrangement joins TRBV5-1 to TRBJ2-3; weak D call: TRBD2 (5 bases). CDR3 length: 16 amino acids. Between the trimmed V and J ends, which lost 0 bases and 4 bases, there was a span of 15 bases. Per germline, CDR1 SGHRS and CDR2 YFSETQ.

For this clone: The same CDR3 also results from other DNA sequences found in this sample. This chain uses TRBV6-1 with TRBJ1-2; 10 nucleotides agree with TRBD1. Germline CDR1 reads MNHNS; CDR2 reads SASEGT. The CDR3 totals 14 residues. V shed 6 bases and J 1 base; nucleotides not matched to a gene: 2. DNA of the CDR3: TGTGCCAGCAGAGGGGACAGGGGTAACTATGGCTACACCTTC. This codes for CASRGDRGNYGYTF.

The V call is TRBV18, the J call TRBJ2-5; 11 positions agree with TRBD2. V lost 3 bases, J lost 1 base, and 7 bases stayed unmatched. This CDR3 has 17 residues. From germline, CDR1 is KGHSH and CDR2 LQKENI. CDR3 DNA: TGTGCCAGCTCACCCGGTAGCGGGGGGGCTCCCCAAGAGACCCAGTACTTC. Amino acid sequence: CASSPGSGGAPQETQYF.

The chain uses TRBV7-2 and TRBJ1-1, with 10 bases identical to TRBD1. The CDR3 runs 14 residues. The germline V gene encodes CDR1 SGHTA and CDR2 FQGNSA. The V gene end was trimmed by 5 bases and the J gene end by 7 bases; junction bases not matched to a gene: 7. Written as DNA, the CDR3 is TGTGCCAGCAGCGGGGACAGGGGCCCTTATGAAGCTTTCTTT. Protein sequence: CASSGDRGPYEAFF.

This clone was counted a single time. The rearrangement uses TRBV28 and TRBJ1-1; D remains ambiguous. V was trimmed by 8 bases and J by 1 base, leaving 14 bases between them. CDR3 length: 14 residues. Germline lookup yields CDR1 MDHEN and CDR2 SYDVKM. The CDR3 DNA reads TGTGCCAGCGGCCGGATACTGGGGAACACTGAAGCTTTCTTT. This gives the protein CASGRILGNTEAFF. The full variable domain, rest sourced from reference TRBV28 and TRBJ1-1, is DVKVTQSSRYLVKRTGEKVFLECVQDMDHENMFWYRQDPGLGLRLIYFSYDVKMKEKGDIPEGYSVSREKKERFSLILESASTNQTSMYLCASGRILGNTEAFFGQGTRLTVV.

CDR3 region: CASSEERGGDNEQFF. CDR3 in DNA: TGTGCCAGCAGTGAAGAGCGGGGGGGCGACAATGAGCAGTTCTTC. The chain is built from TRBV2 and TRBJ2-1; TRBD2 aligns across 10 bases. The CDR3 runs to 15 residues. V dropped 1 base and J dropped 5; count of bases not matched to a gene: 2. In germline, CDR1 is SNHLY, CDR2 FYNNEI.

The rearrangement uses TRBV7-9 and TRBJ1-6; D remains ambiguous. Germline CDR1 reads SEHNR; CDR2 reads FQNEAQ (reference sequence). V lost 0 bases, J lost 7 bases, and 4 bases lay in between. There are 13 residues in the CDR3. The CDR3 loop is CASSLATNSPLHF. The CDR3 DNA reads TGTGCCAGCAGCTTAGCGACCAATTCACCCCTCCACTTT.

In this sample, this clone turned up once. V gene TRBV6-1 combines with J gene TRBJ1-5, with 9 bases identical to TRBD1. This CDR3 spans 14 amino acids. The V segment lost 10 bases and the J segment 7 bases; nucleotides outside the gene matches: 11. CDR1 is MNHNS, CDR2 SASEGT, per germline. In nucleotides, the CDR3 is TGTGCCACCGCGCCGGGACAGGGTGGACAGCCCCAGCATTTT. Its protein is CATAPGQGGQPQHF.

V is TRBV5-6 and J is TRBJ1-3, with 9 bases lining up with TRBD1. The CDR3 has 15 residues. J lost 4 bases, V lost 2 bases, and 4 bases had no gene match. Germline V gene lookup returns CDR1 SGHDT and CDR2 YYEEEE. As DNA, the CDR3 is TGTGCCAGCAGCTTACAGGGGGCGCCCGGAAACACCATATATTTT. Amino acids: CASSLQGAPGNTIYF.

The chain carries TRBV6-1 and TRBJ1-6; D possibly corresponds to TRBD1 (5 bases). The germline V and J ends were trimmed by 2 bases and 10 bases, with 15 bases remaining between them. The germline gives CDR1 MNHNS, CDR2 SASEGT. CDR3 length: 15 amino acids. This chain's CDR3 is CASSETARQRSPLHF. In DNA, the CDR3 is TGTGCCAGCAGTGAAACGGCCAGACAGAGATCACCCCTCCACTTT.

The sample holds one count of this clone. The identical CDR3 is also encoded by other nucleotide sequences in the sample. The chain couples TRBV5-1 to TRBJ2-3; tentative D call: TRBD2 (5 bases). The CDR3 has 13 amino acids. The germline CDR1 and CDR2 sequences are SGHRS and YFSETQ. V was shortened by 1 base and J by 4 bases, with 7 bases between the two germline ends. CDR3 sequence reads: CASSLLAPDTQYF. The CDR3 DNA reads TGCGCCAGCAGCTTGCTAGCCCCAGATACGCAGTATTTT.

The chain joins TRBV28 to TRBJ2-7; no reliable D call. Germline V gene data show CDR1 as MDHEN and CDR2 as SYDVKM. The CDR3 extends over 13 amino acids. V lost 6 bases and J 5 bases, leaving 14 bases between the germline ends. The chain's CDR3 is CASSQPSWDEQYF. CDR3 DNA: TGTGCCAGCAGCCAGCCCTCTTGGGACGAGCAGTACTTC. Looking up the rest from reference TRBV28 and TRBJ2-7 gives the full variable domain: DVKVTQSSRYLVKRTGEKVFLECVQDMDHENMFWYRQDPGLGLRLIYFSYDVKMKEKGDIPEGYSVSREKKERFSLILESASTNQTSMYLCASSQPSWDEQYFGPGTRLTVT.

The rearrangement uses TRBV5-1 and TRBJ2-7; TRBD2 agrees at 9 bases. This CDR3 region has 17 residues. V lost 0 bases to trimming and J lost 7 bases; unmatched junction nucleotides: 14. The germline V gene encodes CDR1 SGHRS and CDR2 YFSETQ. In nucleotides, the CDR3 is TGCGCCAGCAGCTTGGGGGACGGCGGGAGGGCCATAGATGAGCAGTACTTC. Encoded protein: CASSLGDGGRAIDEQYF.